One and the same sample provided the 29 T cell receptor beta chains below, sequenced in a study of regulatory T cells in long-lasting Graves disease. Arm-PCR with iRepertoire HTBI primers amplified the CDR3 regions for these TCR beta libraries. TCRdb passed the multiplex PCR reads through MiXCR, listing each CDR3 protein once. This table holds 350,000 to 400,000 distinct CDR3 sequences, 15% to 18% found once. Time point specified: newly diagnosed GD, antithyroid drugs for less than 3 months. PBMC-derived RNA was used for the TCR library. The sequenced sample was peripheral blood mononuclear cells (PBMCs), obtained at new diagnosis, from a patient treated with antithyroid drugs. These receptors came from a female donor with Graves disease.

This clonotype was observed a handful of times. The chain couples TRBV29-1 to TRBJ1-1; D remains ambiguous. The V and J ends lost 2 bases and 2 bases respectively, with 3 bases between them. The germline V gene encodes CDR1 SQVTM and CDR2 ANQGSEA. The CDR3 extends over 11 amino acids. The CDR3 sequence: CSVEYNTEAFF. Written as DNA, the CDR3 is TGCAGCGTTGAATATAACACTGAAGCTTTCTTT.

This clonotype was seen more than once but under ten times. This chain joins TRBV6-5 and TRBJ2-5; the D gene is possibly TRBD1 (6 bases). The CDR3 runs to 14 residues. Germline CDR1 MNHEY, CDR2 SVGAGI. With 0 bases removed from V and 3 bases from J, the gap between germline ends came to 8 bases. Here the CDR3 DNA reads TGTGCCAGCAGTTACTCCGGGACAAAAGAGACCCAGTACTTC. Its translation is CASSYSGTKETQYF.

Ten or more counts support this clonotype. The V gene is TRBV12-3 or TRBV12-4, the J gene TRBJ2-2, with TRBD1 matching 7 bases. The CDR3 extends over 17 amino acids. V lost 4 bases, J lost 3 bases, and 11 bases stayed unmatched. Here the CDR3 reads CASSSRTIDRDTGELFF. CDR3 nucleotides: TGTGCCAGCAGTTCCCGAACCATAGACAGGGACACCGGGGAGCTGTTTTTT.

This clonotype was seen many times. Relative to the germline gene, one junction end is altered; a read error may explain this. This chain links TRBV15 with TRBJ1-1; D is unclear. Germline V lookup: CDR1 LNHNV, CDR2 YYDKDF (reference sequence). The CDR3 spans 14 residues. CDR3 sequence: CATSRLSSNTGAFF. The CDR3 DNA reads TGTGCCACCAGCAGACTATCTAGTAACACTGGAGCTTTCTTT.

CDR3 nucleotide sequence: TGTGCCAGTAGTATAGATCTAGGCTGGGGCAATCAGCCCCAGCATTTT. Its translation: CASSIDLGWGNQPQHF. This chain uses TRBV19 with TRBJ1-5; D is unresolved. Germline V CDR1 and CDR2: LNHDA, SQIVND (reference sequence). Trimming removed 0 bases at V and 2 bases at J, with 11 bases between. The CDR3 contains 16 residues.

This clonotype has at least ten counts. The rearrangement joins TRBV5-6 to TRBJ2-1; 8 nucleotides line up with TRBD2. The germline V gene encodes CDR1 SGHDT and CDR2 YYEEEE. The V segment lost 0 bases and the J segment 12 bases; nucleotides outside the gene matches: 14. This CDR3 has 16 residues. As DNA, the CDR3 is TGTGCCAGCAGCTTGGTCGGGACTAGTGGGCAGATCGGGCAGTTCTTC. The encoded protein is CASSLVGTSGQIGQFF.

This clonotype showed up many times. The CDR3 DNA reads TGCGCCAGCAGCACGGGACAGATCAACACTGAAGCTTTCTTT. Its translation is CASSTGQINTEAFF. V and J are TRBV5-1 and TRBJ1-1, with 7 nucleotides matching TRBD1. With 4 bases clipped from V and 2 bases from J, the junction kept 5 bases outside the gene matches. This CDR3 has 14 residues. Germline V gene data show CDR1 as SGHRS and CDR2 as YFSETQ.

This rearrangement joins TRBV4-3 to TRBJ2-2; no firm D call. V gave up 0 bases and J gave up 4 bases, with 12 bases separating them. This CDR3 has 16 residues. Germline values: CDR1 LGHNA, CDR2 YSLEER. CDR3 nucleotides: TGCGCCAGCAGCCAAGAAGCGCTAGTGGTCACCGGGGAGCTGTTTTTT. Its protein is CASSQEALVVTGELFF.

This clonotype came up many times. The chain combines TRBV6-4 with TRBJ2-2; no definite D call. The germline gives CDR1 MRHNA, CDR2 SNTAGT. V lost 5 bases and J lost 0, with 7 bases in between. The CDR3 has 14 amino acids. CDR3 amino acids: CASSTETNTGELFF. In DNA form, the CDR3 reads TGTGCCAGCAGTACTGAAACGAACACCGGGGAGCTGTTTTTT.

This clonotype has at least ten counts. The CDR3 region has the DNA TGTGCCAGCAGCGTACAGGGCATTAACACTGAAGCTTTCTTT. Translation gives CASSVQGINTEAFF. The chain carries TRBV5-4 and TRBJ1-1; perhaps TRBD1 as D (6 bases). Germline V lookup: CDR1 SGHNT, CDR2 YYREEE (reference sequence). V was cut by 4 bases and J by 2 bases, with 12 bases left in between. This CDR3 comprises 14 residues.

This clonotype was found many times. V is TRBV10-3 and J is TRBJ2-1, with 9 bases lining up with TRBD2. CDR1 is ENHRY, CDR2 SYGVKD, per germline. The CDR3 spans 14 residues. The V and J ends lost 6 bases and 7 bases, in that order; junction bases with no gene match: 7. CDR3 nucleotide sequence: TGTGCCATCAGCATAGCGGGAGCCGAAAATGAGCAGTTCTTC. As protein: CAISIAGAENEQFF.

The chain uses TRBV5-1 and TRBJ1-4, with 7 bases matching TRBD1. This CDR3 comprises 16 residues. Germline V gene lookup returns CDR1 SGHRS and CDR2 YFSETQ. J gave up 3 bases and V 0 bases, and 5 bases lay outside the gene matches. CDR3 DNA sequence: TGCGCCAGCAGCTTGGCCGGGACAGCTCCTAATGAAAAACTGTTTTTT. This encodes CASSLAGTAPNEKLFF.

Comments on this clonotype: Possible read error: a much larger clone is one base away. V usage is TRBV28 and J usage is TRBJ2-4; 8 positions agree with TRBD2. The CDR3 length is 13 residues. Germline values: CDR1 MDHEN, CDR2 SYDVKM. Trimming at V came to 9 bases and at J to 16 bases, leaving 17 bases not matched to a gene. The CDR3 reads CASRTNGGGGNYF. The CDR3 bases are TGTGCCAGTAGAACCAACGGGGGGGGTGGTAATTACTTC. Variable domain in full (rest from reference TRBV28 and TRBJ2-4): DVKVTQSSRYLVKRTGEKVFLECVQDMDHENMFWYRQDPGLGLRLIYFSYDVKMKEKGDIPEGYSVSREKKERFSLILESASTNQTSMYLCASRTNGGGGNYFGAGTRLSVL.

Ten or more counts support this clonotype. The rearrangement joins TRBV2 to TRBJ2-1; a possible D gene is TRBD1 (7 bases). Per germline, CDR1 SNHLY and CDR2 FYNNEI. The CDR3 runs 15 residues. Trimming took off 5 bases at V and 3 bases at J, with 14 bases between the two ends. The CDR3 here is CASSNQGGLYNEQFF. The CDR3 DNA sequence: TGTGCCAGCAGTAACCAGGGGGGTCTCTACAATGAGCAGTTCTTC.

This clonotype was seen ten or more times. The chain carries TRBV10-1 and TRBJ2-3, with D possibly TRBD2 on 6 matching bases. V was shortened by 0 bases and J by 6 bases, with 19 bases between the two germline ends. CDR1 and CDR2 (germline): WNHNN, SYGVQD (reference sequence). The CDR3 is 17 amino acids. CDR3 coding DNA: TGCGCCAGCAGTGAGTCGGACGGGGGTCGGTCTAGGGATACGCAGTATTTT. Protein sequence: CASSESDGGRSRDTQYF.

This clonotype was seen ten or more times. The chain carries TRBV7-6 and TRBJ2-7; TRBD1 matches 10 bases. The trim removed 2 bases at V and 0 bases at J, leaving 4 bases unmatched. CDR1 is SGHVS, CDR2 FNYEAQ, per germline. The CDR3 covers 16 residues. In nucleotides, the CDR3 is TGTGCCAGCAGCTTAAGGACAGGGGGTAGCTCCTACGAGCAGTACTTC. It translates to CASSLRTGGSSYEQYF.

This clonotype was seen only a few times. Possible read error: a much larger clone is one base away. J is TRBJ2-3 and V is TRBV20-1, with 11 bases that match TRBD2. This CDR3 has 15 amino acids. The germline V gene has CDR1 DFQATT and CDR2 SNEGSKA (reference sequence). The DNA of the CDR3 is TGCAGTGCTAGTAGTACTAGCGGGAGCTCAGATGCGCAGTATTTT. Residues: CSASSTSGSSDAQYF.

This clonotype showed up many times. The rearrangement links TRBV27 to TRBJ1-1; no firm D call. Germline V gene lookup returns CDR1 MNHEY and CDR2 SMNVEV (reference sequence). There are 15 residues in the CDR3. Trimming pared 2 bases from V and 0 bases from J, leaving 10 bases between. In DNA form, the CDR3 reads TGTGCCAGCAGTTTAAGTGGAATCATGAACACTGAAGCTTTCTTT. Amino acids: CASSLSGIMNTEAFF.

This chain links TRBV7-9 with TRBJ1-2, with D possibly TRBD1 on 5 matching bases. The CDR3 runs to 18 residues. The germline gives CDR1 SEHNR, CDR2 FQNEAQ (reference sequence). The V and J ends lost 5 bases and 3 bases respectively, with 25 bases between them. The CDR3 nucleotides read TGTGCCAGCAGCGCCCCGAGGGACGGCCTACTGGGGGACTATGGCTACACCTTC. Amino acids: CASSAPRDGLLGDYGYTF.

This clonotype showed up just a few times. This chain uses TRBV27 with TRBJ2-3; D is unresolved. V shed 0 bases and J shed 8 bases, with 9 bases lying between them. Germline V lookup: CDR1 MNHEY, CDR2 SMNVEV (reference sequence). CDR3 length: 13 amino acids. CDR3 nucleotides: TGTGCCAGCAGTTTATCAGGGTTCGTTACGCAGTATTTT. It is translated as CASSLSGFVTQYF.

This clonotype was observed at least ten times. The rearrangement uses TRBV30 and TRBJ2-1; D ambiguous. V was shortened by 0 bases and J by 5 bases, with 11 bases between the two germline ends. The CDR3 sequence is 14 residues long. Germline V CDR1 and CDR2: GTSNPN, SVGIG (reference sequence). The CDR3 sequence is CAWSVSSINNEQFF. CDR3 nucleotides: TGTGCCTGGAGTGTGAGCTCGATAAACAATGAGCAGTTCTTC.

This clonotype was seen repeatedly, ten times or more. The chain has TRBV30 and TRBJ2-7; no clear D. V lost 5 bases and J 3 bases, leaving 5 bases between the germline ends. Germline V gene data show CDR1 as GTSNPN and CDR2 as SVGIG (reference sequence). The CDR3 contains 10 residues. As DNA, the CDR3 is TGTGCCTGGGGGGTCTACGAGCAGTACTTC. Its protein is CAWGVYEQYF.

This clonotype has a count of ten or more. The chain recombines TRBV27 with TRBJ1-5; D gene uncertain. The V end lost 7 bases, the J end lost 2 bases, and 6 bases lay between the germline ends. This CDR3 is built from 12 residues. CDR1 and CDR2 (germline): MNHEY, SMNVEV (reference sequence). The chain's CDR3 is CASTSGNQPQHF. The CDR3 bases are TGTGCCAGCACGTCCGGCAATCAGCCCCAGCATTTT.

The rearrangement links TRBV20-1 to TRBJ1-2; tentatively, D is TRBD1 (5 bases). Looked up from germline, CDR1 is DFQATT and CDR2 is SNEGSKA (reference sequence). V lost 3 bases and J lost 5, with 13 bases in between. The length of the CDR3 is 13 residues. CDR3 DNA: TGCAGTGCTAGGGGGGGGGAGTGGTATGGCTACACCTTC. This translates into CSARGGEWYGYTF.

The chain combines TRBV2 with TRBJ2-3; TRBD2 aligns across 13 bases. The closer fit of TRBJ2-5 to the DNA end suggests the J call may be wrong. The CDR3 has 15 amino acids. Germline CDR1 is SNHLY and CDR2 is FYNNEI. The CDR3 DNA is TGTGCCAGCAGCTTAGGGACTAGCGGGGTTGAGACCCAGTACTTC. It yields the protein CASSLGTSGVETQYF.

The chain has TRBV12-3 or TRBV12-4 and TRBJ2-4; TRBD2 agrees at 15 bases. This CDR3 contains 19 residues. Trimming took 6 bases from V and 4 from J; bases not matched to a gene: 13. DNA of the CDR3: TGTGCCAGCAGCCGGGGGGGACTAGCGGGAGGTGGGCCTAAAAACATTCAGTACTTC. Translating it yields CASSRGGLAGGGPKNIQYF.

The chain recombines TRBV14 with TRBJ2-1; the D gene is possibly TRBD2 (5 bases). This CDR3 is built from 12 residues. Looked up from germline, CDR1 is SGHDN and CDR2 is FVKESK. The V end lost 4 bases, the J end lost 9 bases, and 10 bases lay between the germline ends. CDR3 nucleotide sequence: TGTGCCAGCAGCCCAGTACGGGGTGAGCAGTTCTTC. Amino acid sequence: CASSPVRGEQFF.

The chain links TRBV6-7 to TRBJ1-4, with 7 bases lining up with TRBD1. TRBV6-7 is an ORF; its function is uncertain. The CDR3 has 20 residues. The ends lost 2 bases at V and 0 bases at J; junction bases unmatched: 15. CDR3 DNA sequence: TGTGCCAGCAGTTACGGATCCGGGACAGAACACGATCCAACTAATGAAAAACTGTTTTTT. It is translated as CASSYGSGTEHDPTNEKLFF.

V gene TRBV11-2 combines with J gene TRBJ2-1; D possibly uses TRBD1 or TRBD2 (5 bases each). V lost 7 bases and J lost 3, with 22 bases in between. This CDR3 spans 17 amino acids. CDR1 and CDR2 from the germline V gene are SGHAT and FQNNGV. In nucleotides, the CDR3 is TGTGCCAGCACCCACGGAAGTGGGGGAGTCCTCTACAATGAGCAGTTCTTC. Protein product: CASTHGSGGVLYNEQFF.